This TCR beta chain was observed in a study of T cell repertoires in cytomegalovirus infection. In regard to this clonotype: What it binds is unknown.

Study-level points and caveats: Ex vivo, HLA-C-restricted CMV-specific TCR beta clonotypes prevailed over the rest of the response.

TCRdb analysed the reads with MiXCR anew, one entry per CDR3 protein. This sample has approximately 730,000 distinct CDR3 sequences, with 25% to 30% found just once. Sample: cultured CD8+ T cells from PBMCs, taken from culture after CMV antigen stimulation. This sequence originates from a human donor in good health (CMV status not recorded). Some clones in this sample may be carry-over from other donors' samples.

This CDR3 reads CASSQEAWEGHYGYTF. The CDR3 DNA is TGTGCCAGCAGCCAAGAGGCTTGGGAAGGGCACTATGGCTACACCTTC. The chain carries TRBV4-2 and TRBJ1-2; D remains ambiguous. From germline, CDR1 is LGHNA and CDR2 YNFKEQ. The ends were cut back, 0 bases at V and 3 bases at J, with 14 bases in the middle. CDR3 length equals 16 residues.